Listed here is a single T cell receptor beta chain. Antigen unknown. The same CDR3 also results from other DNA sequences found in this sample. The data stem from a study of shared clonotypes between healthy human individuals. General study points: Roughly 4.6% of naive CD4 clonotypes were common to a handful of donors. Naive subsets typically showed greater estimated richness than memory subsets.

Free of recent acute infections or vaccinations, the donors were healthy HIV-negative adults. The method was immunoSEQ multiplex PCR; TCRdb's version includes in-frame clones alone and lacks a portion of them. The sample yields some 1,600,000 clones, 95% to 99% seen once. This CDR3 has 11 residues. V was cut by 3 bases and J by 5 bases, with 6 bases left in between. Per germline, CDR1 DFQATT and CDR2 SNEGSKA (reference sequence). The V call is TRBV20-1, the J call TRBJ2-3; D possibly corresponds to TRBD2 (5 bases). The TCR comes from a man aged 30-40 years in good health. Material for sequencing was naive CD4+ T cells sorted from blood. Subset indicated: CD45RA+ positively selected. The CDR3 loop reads CSASGEDTQYF. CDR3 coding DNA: TGCAGTGCTAGCGGGGAAGATACGCAGTATTTT.